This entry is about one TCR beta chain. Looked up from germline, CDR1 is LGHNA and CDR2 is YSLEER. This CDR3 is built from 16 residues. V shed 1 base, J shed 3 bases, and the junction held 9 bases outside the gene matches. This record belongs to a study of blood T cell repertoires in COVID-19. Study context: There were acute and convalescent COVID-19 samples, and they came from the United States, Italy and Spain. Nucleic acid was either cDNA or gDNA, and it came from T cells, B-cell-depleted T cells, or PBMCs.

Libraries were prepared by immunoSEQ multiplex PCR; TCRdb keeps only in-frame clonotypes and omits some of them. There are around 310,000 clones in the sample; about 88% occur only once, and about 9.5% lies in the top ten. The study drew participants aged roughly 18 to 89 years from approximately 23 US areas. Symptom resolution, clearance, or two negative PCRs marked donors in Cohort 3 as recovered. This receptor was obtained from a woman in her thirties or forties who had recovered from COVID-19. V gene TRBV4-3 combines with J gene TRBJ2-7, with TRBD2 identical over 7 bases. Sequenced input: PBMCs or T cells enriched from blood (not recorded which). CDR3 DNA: TGCGCCAGCAGCCAAGCTCGGGCTAGGGAGGGCTACGAGCAGTACTTC. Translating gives CASSQARAREGYEQYF.